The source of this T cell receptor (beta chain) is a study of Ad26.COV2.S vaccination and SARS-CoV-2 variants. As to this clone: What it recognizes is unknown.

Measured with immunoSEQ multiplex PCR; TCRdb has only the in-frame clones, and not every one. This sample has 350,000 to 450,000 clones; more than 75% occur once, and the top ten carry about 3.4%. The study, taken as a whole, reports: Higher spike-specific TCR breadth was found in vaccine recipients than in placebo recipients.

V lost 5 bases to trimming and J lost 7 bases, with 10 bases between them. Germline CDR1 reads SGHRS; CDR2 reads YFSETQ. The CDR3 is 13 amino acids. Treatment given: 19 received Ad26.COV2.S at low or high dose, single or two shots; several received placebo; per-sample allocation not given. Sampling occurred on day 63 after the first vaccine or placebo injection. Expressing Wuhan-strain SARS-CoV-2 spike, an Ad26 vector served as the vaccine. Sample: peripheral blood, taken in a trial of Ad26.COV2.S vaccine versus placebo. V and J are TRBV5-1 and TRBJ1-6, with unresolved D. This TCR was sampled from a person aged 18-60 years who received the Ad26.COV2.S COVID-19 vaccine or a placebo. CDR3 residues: CASRGSENSPLHF. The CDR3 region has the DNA TGCGCCAGCAGAGGGTCGGAGAATTCACCCCTCCACTTT.